The 14 T cell receptor beta chains presented below share a single source sample, sequenced in a study of tumor and adjacent non-tumor tissue in lung cancer. TCRbeta libraries were built with three rounds of nested PCR, modified from ARM-PCR. TCRdb processed the multiplex PCR reads anew with MiXCR; each CDR3 protein has one entry. The top ten clones hold 20% to 25% of a sample with approximately 71,000 distinct CDR3 sequences, roughly 56% of them seen once. RNA was extracted from bulk tissue without any cell sorting. The material sequenced was lung tumor tissue. The source of these receptors is a man over 45 with non-small cell lung cancer.

The sample holds many counts of this clonotype. The chain has TRBV19 and TRBJ1-4; no clear D gene. This CDR3 comprises 16 residues. Germline assignment: CDR1 LNHDA and CDR2 SQIVND (reference sequence). V shed 4 bases and J shed 0 bases, with 12 bases lying between them. CDR3 in amino acids: CASSRTSRATNEKLFF. For the CDR3, the DNA is TGTGCCAGTAGTAGAACGTCCCGCGCAACTAATGAAAAACTGTTTTTT.

The V gene is TRBV7-9, the J gene TRBJ2-3; tentative D call: TRBD2 (6 bases). Germline CDR1 reads SEHNR; CDR2 reads FQNEAQ (reference sequence). V was cut by 3 bases and J by 0 bases, with 7 bases left in between. The CDR3 spans 14 residues. The CDR3 DNA follows: TGTGCCAGCAGCTTCGGGACTAGCACAGATACGCAGTATTTT. Amino acid sequence: CASSFGTSTDTQYF. The full variable domain, completed using reference TRBV7-9 and TRBJ2-3, is DTGVSQNPRHKITKRGQNVTFRCDPISEHNRLYWYRQTLGQGPEFLTYFQNEAQLEKSRLLSDRFSAERPKGSFSTLEIQRTEQGDSAMYLCASSFGTSTDTQYFGPGTRLTVL.

This clonotype has a single count. This chain connects TRBV28 to TRBJ1-5; TRBD1 is a possible D gene (6 bases). The V gene lost 6 bases and the J gene lost 8 bases, with 14 bases spanning the gap. This CDR3 region has 13 residues. Germline CDR1 is MDHEN and CDR2 is SYDVKM. CDR3 nucleotides: TGTGCCAGCAGAACAGGGTGCCATAAGCCCCAGCATTTT. As protein: CASRTGCHKPQHF. Supplemented by reference TRBV28 and TRBJ1-5, the full variable domain reads DVKVTQSSRYLVKRTGEKVFLECVQDMDHENMFWYRQDPGLGLRLIYFSYDVKMKEKGDIPEGYSVSREKKERFSLILESASTNQTSMYLCASRTGCHKPQHFGDGTRLSIL.

A remark on this clonotype: This likely comes from a read error, as the CDR3 has no conserved phenylalanine or tryptophan at its end. The chain employs TRBV4-1 and TRBJ2-1; tentatively, D is TRBD1 or TRBD2 (5 bases each). The CDR3 is 15 amino acids. Germline CDR1 MGHRA, CDR2 YSYEKL. CDR3 sequence: CASSQMGDDYNVQFS. The CDR3 DNA sequence: TGCGCCAGCAGCCAAATGGGGGACGACTACAATGTGCAGTTCTCC.

The chain combines TRBV28 with TRBJ2-7; 7 nucleotides agree with TRBD1. Per the germline V gene, CDR1 is MDHEN and CDR2 is SYDVKM. The CDR3 consists of 15 residues. V lost 2 bases, J lost 7 bases, and 11 bases stayed unmatched. This CDR3 is CASSLPTGWAREQYF. CDR3 nucleotides: TGTGCCAGCAGTTTACCGACAGGGTGGGCGCGGGAGCAGTACTTC.

As for this clonotype: A much larger clone sits a single nucleotide away, making a read error possible. The chain carries TRBV10-3 and TRBJ2-3; TRBD2 might be the D (6 bases). The CDR3 extends over 15 amino acids. Germline V lookup: CDR1 ENHRY, CDR2 SYGVKD. DNA of the CDR3: TGTGCCATCAGTGGGTCCGGGAGCCACGCGGATAGGCAGTATTTT. As protein: CAISGSGSHADRQYF.

The J gene is TRBJ2-2, the V gene TRBV6-1; no firm D call. CDR1 MNHNS and CDR2 SASEGT come from the germline V gene. This CDR3 is 15 amino acids long. The germline V and J ends were trimmed by 10 bases and 1 base, with 16 bases remaining between them. This chain's CDR3 is CANRYSRMNTGELFF. As DNA, the CDR3 is TGTGCCAACAGATACTCCCGCATGAACACCGGGGAGCTGTTTTTT.

This clonotype was picked up a small number of times. The rearrangement joins TRBV20-1 to TRBJ2-7; D uncertain. The CDR3 covers 13 residues. Trimming took off 6 bases at V and 2 bases at J, with 14 bases between the two ends. Germline V gene sequence: CDR1 DFQATT, CDR2 SNEGSKA (reference sequence). Written as DNA, the CDR3 is TGCAGTGCGGCCTGGACGGCGACCTACGAGCAGTACTTC. This gives the protein CSAAWTATYEQYF.

This chain joins TRBV5-1 and TRBJ2-2; D unresolved. The CDR3 totals 15 residues. V was cut by 0 bases and J by 0 bases, with 6 bases left in between. In germline, CDR1 is SGHRS, CDR2 YFSETQ. The DNA for the CDR3 is TGCGCCAGCAGCTTGGCTAGGCCGAACACCGGGGAGCTGTTTTTT. It encodes CASSLARPNTGELFF.

Worth noting for this clonotype: This clone may be a read error of a much larger clone one base away. This rearrangement joins TRBV5-1 to TRBJ2-7; D is perhaps TRBD1 or TRBD2 (5 bases each). CDR3 length: 16 amino acids. The germline CDR1 and CDR2 sequences are SGHRS and YFSETQ. The CDR3 region has the DNA TGCGCCGGCAGCTTGTCAGGGACCCTTGTCGGTTCCGAGCAGTACTTC. Translation: CAGSLSGTLVGSEQYF.

This clonotype was counted ten times or more. This sequence joins TRBV12-3 or TRBV12-4 and TRBJ1-6; 10 nucleotides align to TRBD1. The CDR3 is made up of 15 amino acids. Trimming at V came to 5 bases and at J to 7 bases, leaving 5 bases not matched to a gene. CDR3 bases: TGTGCCAGCAGTCCCCGGACAGGGGGGAATTCACCCCTCCACTTT. Encoded protein: CASSPRTGGNSPLHF.

This clonotype was observed a few times. The chain combines TRBV5-1 with TRBJ2-7; TRBD2 matches 12 bases. The germline V gene has CDR1 SGHRS and CDR2 YFSETQ. Trimming took 2 bases from V and 3 from J; bases not matched to a gene: 6. The length of the CDR3 is 16 residues. CDR3 protein: CASSFRTSGKNYEQYF. DNA of the CDR3: TGCGCCAGCAGCTTCCGGACTAGCGGGAAAAACTACGAGCAGTACTTC. The full variable domain, in which reference TRBV5-1 and TRBJ2-7 provide the parts outside the CDR3, is KAGVTQTPRYLIKTRGQQVTLSCSPISGHRSVSWYQQTPGQGLQFLFEYFSETQRNKGNFPGRFSGRQFSNSRSEMNVSTLELGDSALYLCASSFRTSGKNYEQYFGPGTRLTVT.

The V gene is TRBV29-1, the J gene TRBJ2-7; 12 bases are shared with TRBD2. The length of the CDR3 is 14 residues. Germline V gives CDR1 SQVTM, CDR2 ANQGSEA. CDR3 bases: TGCAGTGCAGGGACTAGCGGGCGCCTCTACGAGCAGTACTTC. It encodes CSAGTSGRLYEQYF.

About this clonotype: A single base separates this from a much larger clone, so it may be a read error. This chain uses TRBV9 with TRBJ1-1, with TRBD1 as a possible D gene (5 bases). Germline CDR1 and CDR2: SGDLS and YYNGEE. The length of the CDR3 is 15 residues. The CDR3 sequence is CTSSVWAGMNTEAFF. The CDR3 coding sequence is TGTACCAGCAGCGTATGGGCAGGGATGAACACTGAAGCTTTCTTT.